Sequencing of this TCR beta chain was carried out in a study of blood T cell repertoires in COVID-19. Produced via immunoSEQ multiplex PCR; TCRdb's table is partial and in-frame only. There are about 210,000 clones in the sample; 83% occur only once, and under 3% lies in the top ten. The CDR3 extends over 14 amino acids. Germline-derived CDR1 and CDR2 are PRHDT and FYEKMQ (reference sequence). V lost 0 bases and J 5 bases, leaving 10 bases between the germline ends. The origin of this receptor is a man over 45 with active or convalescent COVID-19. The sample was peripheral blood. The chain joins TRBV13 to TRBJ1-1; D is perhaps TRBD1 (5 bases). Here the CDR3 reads CASSLGTGGTEAFF. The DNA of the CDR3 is TGTGCCAGCAGCTTAGGGACCGGGGGGACTGAAGCTTTCTTT.